The 15 T cell receptor beta chains below all came from one sample that was sequenced in a study of T cells after yellow fever vaccination. TCRdb re-analysed the 5' RACE reads in MiXCR, keeping a single row per CDR3 protein. Of hundreds of thousands of distinct CDR3 sequences listed, roughly 4.3% are singletons. Sequencing was performed on PBMCs, taken 5 days after the yellow fever booster vaccination. These TCRs come from a man between 18 and 29 years old who received the YFV17D yellow fever vaccine.

The J gene is TRBJ1-5, the V gene TRBV10-3; D is unresolved. Between the trimmed V and J ends, which lost 6 bases and 3 bases, there was a span of 6 bases. The CDR3 loop spans 12 amino acids. CDR1 ENHRY and CDR2 SYGVKD come from the germline V gene. CDR3 in amino acids: CAISPNNQPQHF. CDR3 DNA sequence: TGTGCCATCAGCCCCAACAATCAGCCCCAGCATTTT.

The genes are TRBV7-2 and TRBJ1-2, with 8 bases identical to TRBD1. V lost 4 bases, J lost 5 bases, and 6 bases stayed unmatched. In germline, CDR1 is SGHTA, CDR2 FQGNSA. The CDR3 runs to 14 residues. CDR3 nucleotides: TGTGCCAGCAGCTACGGGACAGGTCCTTATGGCTACACCTTC. Translating it yields CASSYGTGPYGYTF.

This clonotype has only a few counts. This chain links TRBV10-1 with TRBJ1-5; D is perhaps TRBD1 (5 bases). Trimming cost V 11 bases and J 0 bases, with 26 bases left between them. The CDR3 contains 18 residues. The germline V gene encodes CDR1 WNHNN and CDR2 SYGVQD (reference sequence). The CDR3 nucleotides read TGCGCCGGCTTGGGGACCGATCCGCGAGTTTATAGCAATCAGCCCCAGCATTTT. It is translated as CAGLGTDPRVYSNQPQHF.

The V gene is TRBV7-2, the J gene TRBJ1-1; D is unresolved. The CDR3 totals 13 residues. Trimming cost V 3 bases and J 1 base, with 6 bases left between them. Germline-derived CDR1 and CDR2 are SGHTA and FQGNSA. The CDR3 loop is CASSFQWNTEAFF. In nucleotides, the CDR3 is TGTGCCAGCAGCTTCCAATGGAACACTGAAGCTTTCTTT.

The sample holds many counts of this clonotype. This chain joins TRBV20-1 and TRBJ2-7; D is ambiguous. The CDR3 has 15 amino acids. Germline V lookup: CDR1 DFQATT, CDR2 SNEGSKA (reference sequence). Trimming cost V 3 bases and J 3 bases, with 18 bases left between them. CDR3 region: CSASPAPPRNYEQYV. In nucleotides, the CDR3 is TGCAGTGCTAGCCCCGCGCCACCTAGGAACTACGAGCAGTACGTC.

Only a few counts were recorded for this clonotype. The chain combines TRBV7-2 with TRBJ2-7, with no clear D. Germline V gives CDR1 SGHTA, CDR2 FQGNSA. The ends were cut back, 8 bases at V and 4 bases at J, with 6 bases in the middle. This CDR3 has 10 amino acids. The CDR3 sequence: CASGPYEQYV. CDR3 nucleotides: TGTGCCAGCGGCCCATACGAGCAGTACGTC.

This clonotype was detected ten times or more. The CDR3 bases are TGCGCCAGCAGCTTTATGGGCAGTTCCTACGAGCAGTACTTC. Amino acids: CASSFMGSSYEQYF. The V and J genes are TRBV5-1 and TRBJ2-7, with D uncertain. Trimming left V 2 bases short and J 1 base short, with 10 bases between. CDR1 is SGHRS and CDR2 is YFSETQ in the germline V gene. The CDR3 extends over 14 amino acids.

This clonotype turned up a few times. The chain combines TRBV28 with TRBJ2-3; D is perhaps TRBD1 (6 bases). Trimming cost V 6 bases and J 0 bases, with 16 bases left between them. Germline V gene sequence: CDR1 MDHEN, CDR2 SYDVKM. The CDR3 has 16 residues. DNA for the CDR3: TGTGCCAGCAGCTCTTTGGGGACACTTAGCACAGATACGCAGTATTTT. It codes for CASSSLGTLSTDTQYF.

This clonotype was counted between two and nine times. The rearrangement links TRBV6-1 to TRBJ2-3; D perhaps matches TRBD1 (6 bases). The CDR3 has 16 amino acids. Deletions cut 6 bases from V and 4 bases from J, with 20 bases between. The germline CDR1 and CDR2 sequences are MNHNS and SASEGT. The CDR3 sequence: CASRRDRQAPPDTQYF. In DNA form, the CDR3 reads TGTGCCAGCAGGAGAGACAGGCAAGCCCCCCCAGATACGCAGTATTTT.

This chain uses TRBV21-1 with TRBJ2-7. TRBV21-1 corresponds to a pseudogene. CDR3 length equals 14 residues. The CDR3 sequence: CASEAVKYSYEQYF. The CDR3 bases are TGTGCCAGCGAGGCTGTGAAATACTCCTACGAGCAGTACTTC.

This clonotype was observed a handful of times. A read error is likely, as this CDR3 ends without the conserved phenylalanine or tryptophan. J is TRBJ1-5 and V is TRBV20-1, with D perhaps TRBD1 (6 bases). The V end was cut by 2 bases, the J end by 3 bases, with 14 bases between. The CDR3 covers 15 residues. Germline V lookup: CDR1 DFQATT, CDR2 SNEGSKA (reference sequence). The CDR3 nucleotides are TGCAGTGCTAGACCCCCGGGGGCCGACAATCAGCCCCAGCATTCT. It specifies CSARPPGADNQPQHS.

This rearrangement joins TRBV5-5 to TRBJ1-6, with D possibly TRBD1 on 5 matching bases. V was shortened by 6 bases and J by 8 bases, with 27 bases between the two germline ends. CDR3 length: 18 residues. Per the germline V gene, CDR1 is SGHKS and CDR2 is YYEKEE (reference sequence). The CDR3 coding sequence is TGTGCCAGCACCGAATCTTGGGGCCAAGGCCCTCGCGATTCACCCCTCCACTTT. Protein sequence: CASTESWGQGPRDSPLHF.

The rearrangement joins TRBV20-1 to TRBJ1-1; TRBD1 is a possible D gene (5 bases). There are 13 residues in the CDR3. Germline-derived CDR1 and CDR2 are DFQATT and SNEGSKA (reference sequence). Trimming took 0 bases from V and 11 from J, leaving 16 bases between them. CDR3 sequence (DNA): TGCAGTGCTAGAGATTCTACAGGTTTCTCTGCTTTCTTT. This gives the protein CSARDSTGFSAFF.

This clonotype was counted a few times. This sequence may be a read error, since a much larger clone differs from it by one base. In DNA, the CDR3 is TGCGCCAGCACATTCCACACGAACGCCGGGGAGCTGTTTTTT. This encodes CASTFHTNAGELFF. The chain links TRBV5-1 to TRBJ2-2; D not certain. This CDR3 has 14 amino acids. CDR1 is SGHRS and CDR2 is YFSETQ in the germline V gene.

The rearrangement links TRBV4-1 to TRBJ2-2, with TRBD2 matching over 8 bases. Unmatched junction bases numbered 8, after V lost 0 bases and J lost 2 bases. Germline V gene lookup returns CDR1 MGHRA and CDR2 YSYEKL. The CDR3 has 18 amino acids. CDR3 in DNA: TGCGCCAGCAGCCAAGACCCCATAGCGGGGAGAAACACCGGGGAGCTGTTTTTT. Amino acids: CASSQDPIAGRNTGELFF.